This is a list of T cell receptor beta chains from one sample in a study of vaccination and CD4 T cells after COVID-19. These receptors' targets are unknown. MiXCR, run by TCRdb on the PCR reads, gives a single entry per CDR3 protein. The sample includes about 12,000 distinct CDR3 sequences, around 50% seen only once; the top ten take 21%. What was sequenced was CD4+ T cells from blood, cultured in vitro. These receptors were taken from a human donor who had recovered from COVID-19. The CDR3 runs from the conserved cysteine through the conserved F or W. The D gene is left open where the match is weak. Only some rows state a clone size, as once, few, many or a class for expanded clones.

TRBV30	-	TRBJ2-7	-	CAWSRTAEQWF	TGTGCCTGGAGTCGGACTGCCGAGCAGTGGTTC
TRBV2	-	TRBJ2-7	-	CASRDQASAYEQYF	TGTGCCAGCAGGGACCAGGCCAGCGCCTACGAGCAGTACTTC
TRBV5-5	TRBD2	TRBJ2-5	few	CASTPIGRDPLDRTQYF	TGTGCCAGCACCCCTATCGGGAGGGACCCCTTGGACCGGACCCAGTACTTC
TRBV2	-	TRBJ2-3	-	CAISPGVKKDTQYF	TGTGCCATCTCCCCCGGGGTGAAGAAAGATACGCAGTATTTT
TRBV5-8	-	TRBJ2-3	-	CASSLLYSVAPPTDTQYF	TGTGCCAGCAGCTTGCTTTATTCGGTTGCCCCCCCCACAGATACGCAGTATTTT
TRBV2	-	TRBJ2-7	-	CASSSGIYEQYF	TGTGCCAGCAGTAGCGGAATCTACGAGCAGTACTTC
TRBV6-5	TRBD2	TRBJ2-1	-	CASSYHGTSGVYNEQFF	TGTGCCAGCAGTTACCATGGTACTAGCGGGGTGTACAATGAGCAGTTCTTC
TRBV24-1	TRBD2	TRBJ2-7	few	CATSESSGYEQYF	TGTGCCACCAGTGAATCTAGCGGATACGAGCAGTACTTC
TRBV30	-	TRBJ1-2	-	CAWNSRPAWGAF	TGTGCCTGGAATTCAAGGCCAGCCTGGGGTGCCTTC
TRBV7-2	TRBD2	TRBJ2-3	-	CASSLSNLAGGRRTQYF	TGTGCCAGCAGCTTATCCAATCTAGCGGGAGGTAGGCGTACGCAGTATTTT
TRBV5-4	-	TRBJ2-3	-	CASSLDSGFTDTQYF	TGTGCCAGCAGCTTGGATTCGGGTTTCACAGATACGCAGTATTTT
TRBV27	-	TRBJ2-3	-	CASRRDPTDTQYF	TGTGCCAGCAGGCGGGACCCCACAGATACGCAGTATTTT
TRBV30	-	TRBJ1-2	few	CAWRTPGRVINYGYTF	TGTGCCTGGAGGACTCCGGGGAGAGTTATTAACTATGGCTACACCTTC
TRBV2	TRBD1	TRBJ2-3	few	CASGGQGRTDTQYF	TGTGCCAGCGGCGGACAGGGCCGCACAGATACGCAGTATTTT
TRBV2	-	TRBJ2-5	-	CASSDGNQGFETQYF	TGTGCCAGCTCCGATGGAAATCAGGGTTTCGAGACCCAGTACTTC
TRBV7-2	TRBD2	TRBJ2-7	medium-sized	CASSFSGASYEQYF	TGTGCCAGCAGCTTCAGCGGGGCGTCCTACGAGCAGTACTTC
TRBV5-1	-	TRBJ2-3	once	CASSLESTVGFPDTQYF	TGCGCCAGCAGCTTGGAGTCTACCGTTGGTTTCCCAGATACGCAGTATTTT
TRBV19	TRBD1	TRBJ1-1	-	CAVTGVYTEAFF	TGTGCCGTGACAGGGGTTTACACTGAAGCTTTCTTT
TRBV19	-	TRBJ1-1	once	CASSPGTYTEAFF	TGTGCCAGTAGTCCCGGGACATACACTGAAGCTTTCTTT
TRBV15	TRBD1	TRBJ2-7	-	CASSRSAGDRGRYEQYF	TGTGCCTCCAGCAGATCTGCGGGGGACAGGGGCCGATACGAGCAGTACTTC
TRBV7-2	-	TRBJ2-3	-	CASSKDRSTDTQYF	TGTGCCAGCAGCAAAGACCGGAGTACAGATACGCAGTATTTT
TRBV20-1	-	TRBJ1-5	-	CSAMGDQPQHF	TGCAGTGCTATGGGAGATCAGCCCCAGCATTTT
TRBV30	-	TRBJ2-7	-	CAWSVRTGSSYEQYF	TGTGCCTGGAGTGTGCGGACCGGGAGCTCCTACGAGCAGTACTTC
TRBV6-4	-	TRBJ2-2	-	CASSGGNTGELFF	TGTGCCAGCAGTGGGGGGAACACCGGGGAGCTGTTTTTT
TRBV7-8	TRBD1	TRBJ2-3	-	CASRFDRGQVPQYF	TGTGCCAGCAGGTTCGACAGGGGGCAAGTGCCGCAGTATTTT
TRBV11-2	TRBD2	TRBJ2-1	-	CASRPPIAGGYYSYNEQFF	TGTGCCAGCAGACCCCCCATAGCGGGAGGCTACTACTCCTACAATGAGCAGTTCTTC
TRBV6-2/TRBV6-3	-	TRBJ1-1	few	CASSYSGLGEAFF	TGTGCCAGCAGTTACTCGGGCCTTGGGGAAGCTTTCTTT
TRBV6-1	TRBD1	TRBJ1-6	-	CASSEDRALITKNSPLHF	TGTGCCAGCAGTGAGGACAGGGCCCTTATTACGAAAAATTCACCCCTCCACTTT
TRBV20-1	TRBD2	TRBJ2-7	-	CSSGTREYEQYF	TGCTCCTCTGGGACTAGGGAGTACGAGCAGTACTTC
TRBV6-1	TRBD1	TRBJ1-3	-	CASSVVSFGTAGNTIYF	TGTGCCAGCAGTGTTGTTAGCTTCGGGACAGCTGGAAACACCATATATTTT
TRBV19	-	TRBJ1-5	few	CASSMSGGGRQPQHF	TGTGCCAGTAGTATGAGTGGAGGGGGACGTCAGCCCCAGCATTTT
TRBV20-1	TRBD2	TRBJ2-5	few	CSARARAGEPGETQYF	TGCAGTGCTAGGGCCCGAGCGGGAGAGCCCGGGGAGACCCAGTACTTC
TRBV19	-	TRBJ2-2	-	CASSIWLRGRNTGELFF	TGTGCCAGTAGTATATGGCTTCGGGGGCGGAACACCGGGGAGCTGTTTTTT
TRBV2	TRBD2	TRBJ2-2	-	CASTRGLAANTGELFF	TGTGCCAGCACTCGGGGACTAGCGGCGAACACCGGGGAGCTGTTTTTT
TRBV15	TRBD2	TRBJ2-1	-	CATSRDRLAGGPRSEQFF	TGTGCCACCAGCAGAGATAGACTAGCGGGAGGGCCGAGGTCTGAGCAGTTCTTC
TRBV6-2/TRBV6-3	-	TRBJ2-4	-	CASSYRGGIQYF	TGTGCCAGCAGTTACCGGGGCGGGATTCAGTACTTC
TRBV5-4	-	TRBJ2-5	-	CASSRLGTYQETQYF	TGTGCCAGCAGCCGACTAGGGACTTACCAAGAGACCCAGTACTTC
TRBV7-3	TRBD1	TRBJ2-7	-	CASSFRQGGEQYF	TGTGCCAGCAGCTTCCGACAGGGTGGTGAGCAGTACTTC
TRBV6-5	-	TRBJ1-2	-	CASSSQRVDYGYTF	TGTGCCAGCAGTTCCCAACGGGTGGACTATGGCTACACCTTC
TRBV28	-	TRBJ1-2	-	CASSLGSGLGYTF	TGTGCCAGCAGTTTAGGGTCTGGGCTTGGCTACACCTTC
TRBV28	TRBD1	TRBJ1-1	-	CASTGARGQGLITEAFF	TGTGCCAGCACGGGGGCTAGGGGACAGGGACTTATTACTGAAGCTTTCTTT
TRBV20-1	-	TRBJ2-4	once	CSATARSTGMNIQYF	TGCAGTGCAACGGCCAGATCAACAGGGATGAACATTCAGTACTTC
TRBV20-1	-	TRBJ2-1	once	CSARATGYYNEQFF	TGCAGTGCTAGAGCCACGGGCTACTACAATGAGCAGTTCTTC
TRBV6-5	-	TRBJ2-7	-	CASSYSGGSSYEQYF	TGTGCCAGCAGTTACTCCGGCGGTAGCTCCTACGAGCAGTACTTC